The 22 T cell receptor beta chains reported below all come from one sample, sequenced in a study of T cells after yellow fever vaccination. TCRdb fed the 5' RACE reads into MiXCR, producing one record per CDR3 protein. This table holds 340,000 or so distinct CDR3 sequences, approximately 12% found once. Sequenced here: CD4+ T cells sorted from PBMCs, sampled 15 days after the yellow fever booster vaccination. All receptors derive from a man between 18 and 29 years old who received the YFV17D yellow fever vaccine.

CDR3 bases: TGTGCCAGCAGCTTGGGGGACAGGGTAAACGATGGCTACACCTTC. It is translated as CASSLGDRVNDGYTF. The chain has TRBV7-2 and TRBJ1-2, with 9 bases identical to TRBD1. This CDR3 comprises 15 residues. Trimming cost V 3 bases and J 6 bases; bases outside gene matches: 8. In germline, CDR1 is SGHTA, CDR2 FQGNSA.

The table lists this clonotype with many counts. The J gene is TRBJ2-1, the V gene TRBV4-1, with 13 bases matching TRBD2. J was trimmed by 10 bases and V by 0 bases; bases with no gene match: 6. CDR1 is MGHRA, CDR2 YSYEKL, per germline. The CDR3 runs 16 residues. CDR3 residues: CASSQDGTSGGEEQFF. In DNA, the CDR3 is TGCGCCAGCAGCCAAGATGGAACTAGCGGGGGGGAGGAGCAGTTCTTC.

This CDR3 is CASRRWDKAWDEQYF. The CDR3, as DNA: TGCGCCAGCAGGAGATGGGACAAGGCGTGGGACGAGCAGTACTTC. The chain carries TRBV4-3 and TRBJ2-7; possible D gene TRBD1, 6 bases. There are 15 residues in the CDR3. The ends were cut back, 6 bases at V and 5 bases at J, with 20 bases in the middle. Germline V gives CDR1 LGHNA, CDR2 YSLEER.

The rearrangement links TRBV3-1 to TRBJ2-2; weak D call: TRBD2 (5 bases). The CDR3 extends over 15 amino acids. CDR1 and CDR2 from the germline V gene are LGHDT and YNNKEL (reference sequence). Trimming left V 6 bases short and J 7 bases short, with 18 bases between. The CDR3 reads CASRPHSEGVGELFF. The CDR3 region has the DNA TGTGCCAGCAGGCCCCATTCCGAGGGTGTCGGGGAGCTGTTTTTT. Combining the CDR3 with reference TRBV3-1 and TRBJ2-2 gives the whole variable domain DTAVSQTPKYLVTQMGNDKSIKCEQNLGHDTMYWYKQDSKKFLKIMFSYNNKELIINETVPNRFSPKSPDKAHLNLHINSLELGDSAVYFCASRPHSEGVGELFFGEGSRLTVL.

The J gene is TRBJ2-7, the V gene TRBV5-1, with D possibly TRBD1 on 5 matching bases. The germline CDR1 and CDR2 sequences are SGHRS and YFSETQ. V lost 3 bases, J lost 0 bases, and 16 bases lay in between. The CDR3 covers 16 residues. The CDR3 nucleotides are TGCGCCAGCAGCTGGACACCCGAGCAGAGCTCCTACGAGCAGTACTTC. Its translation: CASSWTPEQSSYEQYF. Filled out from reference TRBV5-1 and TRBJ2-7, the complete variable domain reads KAGVTQTPRYLIKTRGQQVTLSCSPISGHRSVSWYQQTPGQGLQFLFEYFSETQRNKGNFPGRFSGRQFSNSRSEMNVSTLELGDSALYLCASSWTPEQSSYEQYFGPGTRLTVT.

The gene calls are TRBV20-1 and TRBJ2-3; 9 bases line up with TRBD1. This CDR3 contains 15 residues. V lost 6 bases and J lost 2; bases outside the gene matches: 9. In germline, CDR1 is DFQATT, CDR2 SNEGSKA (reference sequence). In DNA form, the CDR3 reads TGCAGTGCCCGAGGCGGGACAGGGACCACAGATACGCAGTATTTT. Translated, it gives CSARGGTGTTDTQYF.

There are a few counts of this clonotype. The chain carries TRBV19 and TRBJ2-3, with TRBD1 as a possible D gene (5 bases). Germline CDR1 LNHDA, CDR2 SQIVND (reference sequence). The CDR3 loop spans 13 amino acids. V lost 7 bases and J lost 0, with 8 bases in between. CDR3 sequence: CASISGSTDTQYF. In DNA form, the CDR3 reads TGTGCCAGTATATCAGGGAGCACAGATACGCAGTATTTT.

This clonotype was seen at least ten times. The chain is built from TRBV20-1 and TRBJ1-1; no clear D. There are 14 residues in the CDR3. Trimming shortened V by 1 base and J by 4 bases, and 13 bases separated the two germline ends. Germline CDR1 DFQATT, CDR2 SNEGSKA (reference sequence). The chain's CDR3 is CSARVSMGSTEAFF. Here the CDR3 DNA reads TGCAGTGCTAGAGTCTCCATGGGGAGCACTGAAGCTTTCTTT.

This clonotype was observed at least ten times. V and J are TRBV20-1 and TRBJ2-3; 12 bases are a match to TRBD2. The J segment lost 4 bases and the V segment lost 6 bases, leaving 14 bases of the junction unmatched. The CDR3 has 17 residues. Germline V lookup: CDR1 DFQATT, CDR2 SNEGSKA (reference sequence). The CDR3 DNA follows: TGCAGTGCCGAAGTACCCCTAGCGGGGGGGCCCGCAGATACGCAGTATTTT. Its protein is CSAEVPLAGGPADTQYF.

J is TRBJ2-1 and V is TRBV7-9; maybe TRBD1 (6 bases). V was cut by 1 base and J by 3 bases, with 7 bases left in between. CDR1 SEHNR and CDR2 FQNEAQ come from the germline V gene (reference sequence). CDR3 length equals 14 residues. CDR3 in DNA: TGTGCCAGCAGCTTAGGGACAGACTACAATGAGCAGTTCTTC. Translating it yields CASSLGTDYNEQFF.

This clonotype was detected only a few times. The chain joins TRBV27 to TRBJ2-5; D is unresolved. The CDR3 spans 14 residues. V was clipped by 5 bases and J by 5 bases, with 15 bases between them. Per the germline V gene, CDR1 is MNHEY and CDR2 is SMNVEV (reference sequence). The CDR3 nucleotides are TGTGCCAGCAGTCCTCAATCCCCACGGGAGACCCAGTACTTC. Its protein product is CASSPQSPRETQYF.

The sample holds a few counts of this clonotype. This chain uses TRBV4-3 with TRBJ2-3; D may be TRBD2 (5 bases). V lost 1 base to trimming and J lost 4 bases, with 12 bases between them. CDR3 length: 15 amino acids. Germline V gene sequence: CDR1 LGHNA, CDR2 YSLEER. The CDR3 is CASSQVPVGADTQYF. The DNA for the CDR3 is TGCGCCAGCAGCCAAGTTCCGGTCGGGGCAGATACGCAGTATTTT.

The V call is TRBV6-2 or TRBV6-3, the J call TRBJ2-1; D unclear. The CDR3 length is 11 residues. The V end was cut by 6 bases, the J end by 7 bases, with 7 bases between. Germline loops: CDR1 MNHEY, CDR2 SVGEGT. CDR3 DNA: TGTGCCAGCAGAAAAGTTAATGAGCAGTTCTTC. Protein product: CASRKVNEQFF.

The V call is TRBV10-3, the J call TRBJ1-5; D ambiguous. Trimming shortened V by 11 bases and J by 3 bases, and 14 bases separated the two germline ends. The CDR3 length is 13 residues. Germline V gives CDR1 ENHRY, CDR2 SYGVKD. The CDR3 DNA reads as TGTGCCTCAGCGGGAGGGCACAATCAGCCCCAGCATTTT. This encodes CASAGGHNQPQHF.

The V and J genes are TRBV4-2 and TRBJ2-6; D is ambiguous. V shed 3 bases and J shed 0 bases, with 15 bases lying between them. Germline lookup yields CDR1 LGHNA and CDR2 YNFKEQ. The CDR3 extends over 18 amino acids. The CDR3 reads CASSHQRLWNSGANVLTF. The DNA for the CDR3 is TGTGCCAGCAGCCATCAAAGGTTATGGAACTCTGGGGCCAACGTCCTGACTTTC.

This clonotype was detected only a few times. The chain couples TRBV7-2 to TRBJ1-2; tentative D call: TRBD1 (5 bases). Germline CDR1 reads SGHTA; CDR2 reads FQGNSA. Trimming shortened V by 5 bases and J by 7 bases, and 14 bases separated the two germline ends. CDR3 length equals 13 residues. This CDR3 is CASSLWGTFGYTF. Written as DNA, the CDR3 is TGTGCCAGCAGCCTTTGGGGGACTTTTGGCTACACCTTC.

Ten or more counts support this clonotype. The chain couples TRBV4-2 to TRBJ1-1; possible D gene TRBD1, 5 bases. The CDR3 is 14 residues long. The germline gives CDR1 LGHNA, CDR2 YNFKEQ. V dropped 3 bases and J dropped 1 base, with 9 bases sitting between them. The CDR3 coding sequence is TGTGCCAGCAGCCACTTAGACAGGAACACTGAAGCTTTCTTT. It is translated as CASSHLDRNTEAFF.

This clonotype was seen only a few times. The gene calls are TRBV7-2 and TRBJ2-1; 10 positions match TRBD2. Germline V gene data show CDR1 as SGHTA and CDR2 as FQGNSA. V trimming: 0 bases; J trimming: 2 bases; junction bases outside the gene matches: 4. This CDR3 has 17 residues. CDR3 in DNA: TGTGCCAGCAGCTTAGCGACGAGCGGGGGGGCCTACAATGAGCAGTTCTTC. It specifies CASSLATSGGAYNEQFF.

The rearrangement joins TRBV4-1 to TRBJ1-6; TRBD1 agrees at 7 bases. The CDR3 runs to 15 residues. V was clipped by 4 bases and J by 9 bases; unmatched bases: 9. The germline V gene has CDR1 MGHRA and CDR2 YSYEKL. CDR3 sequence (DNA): TGCGCCAGCAGCCGTCCAGGGGGGATAACTTCACCCCTCCACTTT. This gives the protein CASSRPGGITSPLHF.

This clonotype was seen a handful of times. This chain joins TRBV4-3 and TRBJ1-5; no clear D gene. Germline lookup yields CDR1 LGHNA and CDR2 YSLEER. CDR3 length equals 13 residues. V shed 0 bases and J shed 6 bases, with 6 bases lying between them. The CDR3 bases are TGCGCCAGCAGCCAAGATCAGAGTCAGCCCCAGCATTTT. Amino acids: CASSQDQSQPQHF.

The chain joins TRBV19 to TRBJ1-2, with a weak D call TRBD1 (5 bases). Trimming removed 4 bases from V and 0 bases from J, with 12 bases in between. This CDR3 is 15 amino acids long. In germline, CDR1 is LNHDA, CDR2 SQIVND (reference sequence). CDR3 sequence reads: CASSRGEKTNYGYTF. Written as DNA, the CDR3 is TGTGCCAGTAGTAGGGGGGAGAAAACTAACTATGGCTACACCTTC. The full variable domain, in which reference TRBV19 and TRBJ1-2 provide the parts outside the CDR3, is DGGITQSPKYLFRKEGQNVTLSCEQNLNHDAMYWYRQDPGQGLRLIYYSQIVNDFQKGDIAEGYSVSREKKESFPLTVTSAQKNPTAFYLCASSRGEKTNYGYTFGSGTRLTVV.

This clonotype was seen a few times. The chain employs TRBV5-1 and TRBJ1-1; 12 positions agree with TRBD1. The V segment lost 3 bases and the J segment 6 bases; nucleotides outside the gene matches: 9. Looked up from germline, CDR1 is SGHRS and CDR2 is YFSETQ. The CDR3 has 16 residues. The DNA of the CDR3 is TGCGCCAGCAGCTGGGGACAGGGGGCGAATCTGGCTGAAGCTTTCTTT. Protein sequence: CASSWGQGANLAEAFF.